The rows below give T cell receptor beta chains drawn from one sample of a study of cytomegalovirus exposure and HLA in healthy donors. The protocol was immunoSEQ multiplex PCR, while the TCRdb copy is restricted to in-frame clones and leaves out a portion. The sample lists about 240,000 clones; more than 75% were seen once. Sequences were obtained from PBMCs. All receptors come from a young man in good health and CMV-seronegative. Each CDR3 is given with its conserved first and last residue. D genes are given only for firm matches. A row's size may be missing; if present it is once, few, many or a size class.

V gene	J gene	clone size	D gene	CDR3 length	CDR3 protein	CDR3 DNA
TRBV28	TRBJ2-3	-	-	15	CASSLMGPMGDTQYF	TGTGCCAGCAGTTTAATGGGCCCAATGGGAGATACGCAGTATTTT
TRBV19	TRBJ1-4	-	-	13	CASRLGLNEKLFF	TGTGCCAGTAGATTGGGACTTAATGAAAAACTGTTTTTT
TRBV28	TRBJ1-5	-	TRBD1	15	CASSRQGAGNQPQHF	TGTGCCAGCAGCAGACAGGGGGCTGGCAATCAGCCCCAGCATTTT
TRBV7-2	TRBJ2-3	-	-	13	CASRPNPRDTQYF	TGTGCCAGCAGACCCAACCCTAGAGATACGCAGTATTTT
TRBV7-7	TRBJ2-5	-	-	13	CASSLLAQETQYF	TGTGCTAGCAGCCTACTCGCACAAGAGACCCAGTACTTC
TRBV27	TRBJ2-7	-	-	18	CASSLSVASSVFSYEQYF	TGTGCCAGCAGTTTATCGGTCGCCTCAAGCGTTTTTTCCTACGAGCAGTACTTC
TRBV14	TRBJ1-2	-	-	13	CASSRAGSYGYTF	TGTGCCAGCAGCCGGGCAGGATCCTATGGCTACACCTTC
TRBV5-1	TRBJ1-1	-	TRBD1	17	CASSLAGTGGSNTEAFF	TGCGCCAGCAGCTTGGCCGGGACAGGGGGAAGTAACACTGAAGCTTTCTTT
TRBV28	TRBJ2-1	-	TRBD2	16	CASSSWTSGANNEQFF	TGTGCCAGCAGTTCTTGGACTAGCGGAGCAAACAATGAGCAGTTCTTC
TRBV2	TRBJ2-5	once	TRBD2	15	CASSGGSGPGETQYF	TGTGCCAGCAGTGGTGGTAGCGGGCCAGGGGAGACCCAGTACTTC
TRBV7-2	TRBJ2-7	few	TRBD2	15	CASSETSGTSYEQYF	TGTGCCAGCAGCGAAACTAGCGGGACCTCCTACGAGCAGTACTTC
TRBV2	TRBJ2-2	few	-	13	CASRQSNTGELFF	TGTGCCAGCAGACAGTCGAACACCGGGGAGCTGTTTTTT
TRBV18	TRBJ1-2	-	-	15	CASSRLGTHLYGYTF	TGTGCCAGCTCACGACTGGGGACACATCTCTATGGCTACACCTTC
TRBV25-1	TRBJ2-7	-	-	11	CASSEGPEQYF	TGTGCCAGCAGTGAAGGGCCCGAGCAGTACTTC
TRBV5-6	TRBJ1-4	-	TRBD1	15	CASSPWGQPNEKLFF	TGTGCCAGCAGCCCGTGGGGACAGCCAAATGAAAAACTGTTTTTT
TRBV25-1	TRBJ1-1	-	-	12	CASGWQGTEAFF	TGTGCCAGCGGGTGGCAGGGGACTGAAGCTTTCTTT
TRBV5-4	TRBJ2-1	few	-	12	CASSSDLGTQFF	TGTGCCAGCAGTTCGGACCTCGGGACACAGTTCTTC
TRBV30	TRBJ1-2	-	-	12	CASNADSYGYTF	TGTGCCTCCAACGCGGACAGCTATGGCTACACCTTC
TRBV14	TRBJ2-7	-	TRBD2	16	CASSPIGWGGSYEQYF	TGTGCCAGCAGCCCCATTGGGTGGGGGGGCTCCTACGAGCAGTACTTC
TRBV6-5	TRBJ2-1	-	TRBD2	15	CASSSQRGAYNEQFF	TGTGCCAGCAGTTCTCAGCGGGGGGCCTACAATGAGCAGTTCTTC
TRBV5-8	TRBJ1-4	-	-	17	CASSPREGRPTNEKLFF	TGTGCCAGCAGCCCCCGGGAGGGGCGACCAACTAATGAAAAACTGTTTTTT
TRBV19	TRBJ1-6	-	TRBD1	17	CASSRQGTSSYNSPLHF	TGTGCCAGTAGTAGACAGGGAACTAGCTCCTATAATTCACCCCTCCACTTT
TRBV7-2	TRBJ2-3	-	-	14	CASTLVIGTDTQYF	TGTGCCAGCACCCTTGTAATCGGCACAGATACGCAGTATTTT
TRBV27	TRBJ1-1	-	-	16	CASSTQRTRGSTEAFF	TGTGCCAGCAGCACCCAACGGACGCGGGGGAGCACTGAAGCTTTCTTT
TRBV6-1	TRBJ1-5	-	-	15	CASSVWGMGDQPQHF	TGTGCCAGCAGTGTATGGGGAATGGGAGATCAGCCCCAGCATTTT
TRBV4-1	TRBJ2-4	-	-	19	CASSQWKWSGVQAKNIQYF	TGCGCCAGCAGCCAGTGGAAGTGGTCGGGGGTCCAAGCCAAAAACATTCAGTACTTC
TRBV29-1	TRBJ2-5	-	-	14	CSVELRGRGETQYF	TGCAGCGTTGAACTTCGCGGGCGAGGGGAGACCCAGTACTTC
TRBV6-5	TRBJ2-2	-	TRBD2	15	CASRTAAGGQGELFF	TGTGCCAGCAGAACCGCAGCGGGGGGGCAAGGGGAGCTGTTTTTT
TRBV7-2	TRBJ2-5	-	-	14	CASSPYMAKETQYF	TGTGCCAGCAGCCCATACATGGCCAAAGAGACCCAGTACTTC
TRBV30	TRBJ2-2	once	-	14	CAWRQGGFTGELFF	TGTGCCTGGAGACAGGGAGGGTTCACCGGGGAGCTGTTTTTT
TRBV19	TRBJ2-1	-	TRBD2	15	CASSMPSGRAHEQFF	TGTGCCAGTAGTATGCCTAGCGGGAGGGCCCATGAGCAGTTCTTC
TRBV6-5	TRBJ2-3	many	TRBD1	14	CASSWGQGTDTQYF	TGTGCCAGCAGTTGGGGACAGGGCACAGATACGCAGTATTTT
TRBV13	TRBJ1-3	-	-	14	CASSSWGGGNTIYF	TGTGCCAGCAGCTCTTGGGGCGGTGGAAACACCATATATTTT
TRBV7-2	TRBJ2-7	-	TRBD1	14	CASSLTGGAYEQYF	TGTGCCAGCAGCTTGACAGGGGGCGCCTACGAGCAGTACTTC
TRBV6-1	TRBJ2-1	-	-	13	CASRPLGESEQFF	TGTGCCAGCAGACCCCTCGGTGAATCCGAGCAGTTCTTC
TRBV19	TRBJ2-2	-	-	14	CASSRRGNTGELFF	TGTGCCAGTAGCCGGCGGGGGAACACCGGGGAGCTGTTTTTT
TRBV5-1	TRBJ2-3	-	TRBD1	14	CASSKDRGRDTQYF	TGCGCCAGCAGCAAAGACAGGGGTCGAGATACGCAGTATTTT
TRBV4-1	TRBJ2-1	-	TRBD2	14	CASSQVGQRGEQFF	TGCGCCAGCAGCCAAGTGGGTCAGCGGGGTGAGCAGTTCTTC
TRBV10-3	TRBJ2-7	-	TRBD2	11	CASGDAGGIYF	TGTGCCTCAGGGGACGCGGGAGGTATCTACTTC
TRBV7-2	TRBJ2-7	-	TRBD1	14	CASSSGQGAYEQYF	TGTGCCAGCAGCTCCGGACAGGGGGCGTACGAGCAGTACTTC
TRBV29-1	TRBJ1-2	-	-	14	CSVESRQTFYGYTF	TGCAGCGTTGAATCCAGACAGACCTTCTATGGCTACACCTTC
TRBV7-2	TRBJ2-7	-	-	14	CASSLLVVSGEQYF	TGTGCCAGCAGCTTACTCGTCGTCTCGGGCGAGCAGTACTTC
TRBV18	TRBJ2-1	-	-	13	CASSPTGSGEQFF	TGTGCCAGCTCACCAACAGGGTCGGGTGAGCAGTTCTTC
TRBV20-1	TRBJ2-7	-	-	11	CSATGVNEQYF	TGCAGTGCTACAGGGGTAAACGAGCAGTACTTC
TRBV28	TRBJ1-5	-	-	13	CASSLGSWQPQHF	TGTGCCAGCAGTTTGGGGAGTTGGCAGCCCCAGCATTTT
TRBV5-1	TRBJ1-2	-	-	13	CASSLAGGEGYTF	TGCGCCAGCAGCCTGGCAGGCGGGGAAGGCTACACCTTC
TRBV10-1	TRBJ2-7	-	-	10	CASGQYEQYF	TGCGCCAGTGGACAGTACGAGCAGTACTTC
TRBV10-2	TRBJ2-5	once	-	13	CASSGDYGETQYF	TGCGCCAGCTCAGGGGACTATGGAGAGACCCAGTACTTC
TRBV28	TRBJ1-1	-	-	12	CASSSTVAEAFF	TGTGCCAGCAGTTCCACGGTGGCTGAAGCTTTCTTT
TRBV5-4	TRBJ1-5	-	-	14	CASSSSPLNQPQHF	TGTGCCAGCAGCTCTTCCCCACTCAATCAGCCCCAGCATTTT
TRBV4-1	TRBJ1-5	-	-	13	CASSEGLNQPQHF	TGCGCCAGCAGCGAAGGACTGAATCAGCCCCAGCATTTT
TRBV4-3	TRBJ2-2	once	TRBD2	17	CASSQARAGGFAGELFF	TGCGCCAGCAGCCAAGCGAGAGCGGGAGGGTTTGCCGGGGAGCTGTTTTTT
TRBV18	TRBJ2-1	-	-	17	CASSRTPFGGARNEQFF	TGTGCCAGCTCACGAACCCCATTTGGCGGGGCCCGGAATGAGCAGTTCTTC
TRBV11-2	TRBJ1-3	-	TRBD1	15	CASSSVQGAGNTIYF	TGTGCCAGCAGCTCCGTACAGGGGGCCGGAAACACCATATATTTT
TRBV28	TRBJ1-4	-	-	13	CASSSSREEKLFF	TGTGCCAGCAGTTCCTCCAGGGAAGAAAAACTGTTTTTT
TRBV7-4	TRBJ1-5	-	-	15	CASSSASGPSQPQHF	TGTGCCAGCAGCTCCGCGTCAGGTCCCAGTCAGCCCCAGCATTTT
TRBV6-5	TRBJ2-7	-	-	14	CASIPRGAPYEQYF	TGTGCCAGCATCCCCCGGGGGGCCCCTTACGAGCAGTACTTC